This TCR beta chain was found in a study of blood T cells in healthy people across ages. Each donor gave roughly 9.2 milliliters of peripheral blood. This CDR3 comprises 16 residues. Germline CDR1 and CDR2: SEHNR and FQNEAQ (reference sequence). The germline V and J ends were trimmed by 4 bases and 3 bases, with 15 bases remaining between them. A sample-barcoded 5' primer and a J-beta primer mix were used in a second PCR of roughly 6 to 12 cycles. TCRdb reprocessed the 5' RACE reads with MiXCR, giving one entry per CDR3 protein. The repertoire includes some 940,000 distinct CDR3 sequences, 25% to 35% of them detected once, and roughly 10% sits in the top ten. These same records also appear under a second study, on T cells of mothers and their children.

This clonotype was sampled from a woman aged 40 to 50 in good health. The sequencing sample was made of blood. V is TRBV7-9 and J is TRBJ1-4; no firm D call. The CDR3 DNA sequence: TGTGCCAGCAGCTACCGCGGGGAGCTTCCTAATGAAAAACTGTTTTTT. Translation: CASSYRGELPNEKLFF.